Below, one T cell receptor (beta chain) is given with its context. The sample originates from a study of blood T cell repertoires in COVID-19. Background on the study: Samples taken during acute and convalescent COVID-19 were collected in the United States, Italy and Spain.

This table comes from immunoSEQ multiplex PCR, and its TCRdb copy is limited to in-frame clones, with some not included. The sample shows around 170,000 clones, roughly four fifths of them seen only once. The source material was peripheral blood. This TCR was recovered from a man younger than 40 with active or convalescent COVID-19.

CDR3 nucleotides: TGTGCCAGCAGCTTAGAGGCGGGACCCAGGCCCCAGTACTTC. Amino acid sequence: CASSLEAGPRPQYF. The genes are TRBV7-2 and TRBJ2-5, with a weak D call TRBD2 (6 bases). V was trimmed by 1 base and J by 9 bases, leaving 15 bases between them. CDR1 and CDR2 from the germline V gene are SGHTA and FQGNSA. The CDR3 length is 14 residues.